What follows are 16 T cell receptor beta chains derived from one specimen sequenced in a study of T cells expressing NK-cell markers. TCRdb reprocessed the 5' RACE reads, with one entry per CDR3 protein and no DNA. This sample carries roughly 390,000 distinct CDR3 sequences, with about 10% going to the ten biggest clones. What was sequenced was blood T cells: a sorted CD56 or NKG2C T cell subset, CD4+ or CD8+ T cells, or bulk PBMC T cells (not recorded which). The receptors originated from a woman in her fifties or sixties in good health.

This sequence joins TRBV2 and TRBJ2-3; TCRdb lists TRBD1, though no DNA is available to test this call. CDR3 length equals 15 residues. Germline lookup yields CDR1 SNHLY and CDR2 FYNNEI. CDR3: CASSELGQGKDTQYF.

The genes are TRBV2 and TRBJ2-1; TCRdb's D gene call, TRBD1, goes unchecked for lack of DNA. Germline V gene data show CDR1 as SNHLY and CDR2 as FYNNEI. The CDR3 length is 17 residues. CDR3: CASSLTVPASSYNEQFF.

This chain uses TRBV5-1 with TRBJ2-1. The CDR3 is 12 residues long. Germline V gene sequence: CDR1 SGHRS, CDR2 YFSETQ. CDR3 sequence: CASSLRVNEQFF. Complete variable domain (other parts from reference TRBV5-1 and TRBJ2-1): KAGVTQTPRYLIKTRGQQVTLSCSPISGHRSVSWYQQTPGQGLQFLFEYFSETQRNKGNFPGRFSGRQFSNSRSEMNVSTLELGDSALYLCASSLRVNEQFFGPGTRLTVL.

This sequence joins TRBV27 and TRBJ2-7; TCRdb names TRBD1, which stays unverified in the absence of DNA. This CDR3 is 16 amino acids long. Germline CDR1 and CDR2: MNHEY and SMNVEV (reference sequence). CDR3 sequence: CASSLQGVGSIDEQYF.

This chain connects TRBV21-1 to TRBJ2-1; lacking DNA, the TRBD2 call made by TCRdb goes unchecked. TRBV21-1 is a documented pseudogene. This CDR3 region has 13 residues. The CDR3 loop reads CAILAGGSNEQFF.

The chain combines TRBV29-1 with TRBJ2-1; no DNA is available, so the TRBD1 call from TCRdb remains unchecked. This CDR3 has 13 amino acids. Germline V gene lookup returns CDR1 SQVTM and CDR2 ANQGSEA. The CDR3 protein is CSARDTSYNEQFF.

The V gene is TRBV27, the J gene TRBJ2-5; the D call of TRBD2 rests on TCRdb alone, since no DNA is present to check it. The length of the CDR3 is 16 residues. CDR1 MNHEY and CDR2 SMNVEV come from the germline V gene (reference sequence). CDR3 protein: CASSLVASSRKETQYF.

V and J are TRBV5-1 and TRBJ2-3; TCRdb reports TRBD2, a call that lacks DNA to check it against. The germline gives CDR1 SGHRS, CDR2 YFSETQ. The CDR3 runs 17 residues. The CDR3 is CASSSEPGLAGPDTQYF. The variable domain in full, with the rest retrieved from reference TRBV5-1 and TRBJ2-3, is KAGVTQTPRYLIKTRGQQVTLSCSPISGHRSVSWYQQTPGQGLQFLFEYFSETQRNKGNFPGRFSGRQFSNSRSEMNVSTLELGDSALYLCASSSEPGLAGPDTQYFGPGTRLTVL.

The V call is TRBV29-1, the J call TRBJ1-2; as DNA is missing, the TRBD1 call by TCRdb cannot be tested. There are 16 residues in the CDR3. Germline loops: CDR1 SQVTM, CDR2 ANQGSEA. The CDR3 sequence: CSVVGYIEGRGYGYTF.

The V call is TRBV27, the J call TRBJ2-1; TCRdb's D call of TRBD2 is untestable without DNA. Germline V gene data show CDR1 as MNHEY and CDR2 as SMNVEV (reference sequence). The CDR3 length is 17 residues. The CDR3: CASHRVPTSGSYNEQFF.

The J gene is TRBJ2-1, the V gene TRBV29-1; TCRdb calls TRBD2, which cannot be checked without DNA. This CDR3 region has 16 residues. CDR1 and CDR2 from the germline V gene are SQVTM and ANQGSEA. The CDR3 reads CSVGLAGGSSYNEQFF.

V and J are TRBV12-3 or TRBV12-4 and TRBJ2-1; without DNA, the TCRdb call of TRBD1 cannot be checked. CDR3 length: 14 residues. The CDR3: CASSTGGTNNEQFF.

This rearrangement joins TRBV20-1 to TRBJ2-3. The germline CDR1 and CDR2 sequences are DFQATT and SNEGSKA (reference sequence). This CDR3 region has 13 residues. This CDR3 reads CSAKTPHTDTQYF.

The chain recombines TRBV15 with TRBJ2-7; TCRdb picks TRBD2, but there is no DNA to check that call. The CDR3 runs 16 residues. From germline, CDR1 is LNHNV and CDR2 YYDKDF (reference sequence). CDR3 in amino acids: CATSRARLAESYEQYF.

V usage is TRBV5-4 and J usage is TRBJ2-3; as DNA is missing, the TRBD2 call by TCRdb cannot be tested. The CDR3 contains 15 residues. CDR1 is SGHNT, CDR2 YYREEE, per germline (reference sequence). CDR3 sequence reads: CASSLSGRNTDTQYF.

The chain recombines TRBV7-6 with TRBJ1-5; TCRdb returns TRBD1, unconfirmable since there is no DNA. The CDR3 has 15 amino acids. The V gene's germline CDR1 is SGHVS and CDR2 FNYEAQ. CDR3 in amino acids: CASSLEGTADQPQHF.